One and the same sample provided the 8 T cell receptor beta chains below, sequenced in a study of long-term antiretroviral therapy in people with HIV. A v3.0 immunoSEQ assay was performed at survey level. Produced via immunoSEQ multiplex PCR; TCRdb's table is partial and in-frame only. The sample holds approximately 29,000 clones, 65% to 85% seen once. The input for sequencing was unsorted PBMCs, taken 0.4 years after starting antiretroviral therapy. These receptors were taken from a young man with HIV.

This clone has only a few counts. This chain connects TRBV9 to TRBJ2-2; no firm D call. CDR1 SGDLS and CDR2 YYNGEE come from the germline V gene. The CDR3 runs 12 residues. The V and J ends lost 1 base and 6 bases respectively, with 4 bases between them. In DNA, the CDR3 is TGTGCCAGCAGCGTAAGTGCCGGGGAGCTGTTTTTT. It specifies CASSVSAGELFF.

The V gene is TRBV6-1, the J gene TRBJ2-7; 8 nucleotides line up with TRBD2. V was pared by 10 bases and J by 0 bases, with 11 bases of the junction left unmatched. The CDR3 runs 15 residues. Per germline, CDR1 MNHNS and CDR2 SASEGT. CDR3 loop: CATGGAGISSYEQYF. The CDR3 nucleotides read TGTGCCACCGGGGGGGCTGGAATCAGCTCCTACGAGCAGTACTTC.

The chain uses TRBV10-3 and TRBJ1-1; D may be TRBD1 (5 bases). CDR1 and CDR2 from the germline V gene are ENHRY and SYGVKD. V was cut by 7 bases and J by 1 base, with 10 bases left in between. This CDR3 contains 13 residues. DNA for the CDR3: TGTGCCATCAATGGCCAGGGGAACACTGAAGCTTTCTTT. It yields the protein CAINGQGNTEAFF.

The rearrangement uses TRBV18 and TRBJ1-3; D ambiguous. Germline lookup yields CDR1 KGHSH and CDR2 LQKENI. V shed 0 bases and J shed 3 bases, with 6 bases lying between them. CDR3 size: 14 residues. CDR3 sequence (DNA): TGTGCCAGCTCACCACCGACCGTTGGAAACACCATATATTTT. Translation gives CASSPPTVGNTIYF.

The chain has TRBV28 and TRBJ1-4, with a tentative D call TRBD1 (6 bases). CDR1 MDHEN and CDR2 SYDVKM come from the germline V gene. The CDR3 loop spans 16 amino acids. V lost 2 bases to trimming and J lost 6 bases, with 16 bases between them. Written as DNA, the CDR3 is TGTGCCAGCAGTTTACCCTTGGCAGGGGAGGATGAAAAACTGTTTTTT. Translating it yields CASSLPLAGEDEKLFF.

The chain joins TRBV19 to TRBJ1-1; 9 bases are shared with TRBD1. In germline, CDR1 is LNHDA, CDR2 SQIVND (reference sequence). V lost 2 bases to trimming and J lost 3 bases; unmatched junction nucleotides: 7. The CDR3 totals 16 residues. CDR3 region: CASSIPRTGVDTEAFF. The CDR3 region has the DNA TGTGCCAGTAGTATACCTCGGACAGGGGTTGACACTGAAGCTTTCTTT.

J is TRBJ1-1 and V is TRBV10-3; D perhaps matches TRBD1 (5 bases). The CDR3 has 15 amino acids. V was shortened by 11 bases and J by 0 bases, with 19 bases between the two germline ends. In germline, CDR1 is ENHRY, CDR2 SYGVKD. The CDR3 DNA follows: TGTGCCGCGCGGGACTTATTAAGCGTGAACACTGAAGCTTTCTTT. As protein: CAARDLLSVNTEAFF.

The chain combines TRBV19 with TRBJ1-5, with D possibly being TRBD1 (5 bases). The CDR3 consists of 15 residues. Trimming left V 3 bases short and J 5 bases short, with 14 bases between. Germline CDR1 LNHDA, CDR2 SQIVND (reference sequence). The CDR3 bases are TGTGCCAGTAGTATGGGGCTTCGGGGCCATCAGCCCCAGCATTTT. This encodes CASSMGLRGHQPQHF.